This TCR beta chain was obtained from a study of technical replicates of blood from a few donors. This clone came up once. This table comes from immunoSEQ multiplex PCR, and its TCRdb copy is limited to in-frame clones, with some not included. Of about 100,000 clones detected, under 97% appear once; the ten largest clones hold roughly 0.22%. The germline V gene has CDR1 MDHEN and CDR2 SYDVKM. The CDR3 runs to 14 residues. V gave up 2 bases and J gave up 7 bases, with 11 bases separating them. The TCR originated in a human donor in good health. The rearrangement links TRBV28 to TRBJ1-4; D possibly corresponds to TRBD1 (5 bases). The material sequenced was T cells isolated from PBMCs. The CDR3 DNA is TGTGCCAGCAGTTTAATAGGGGAATCTGAAAAACTGTTTTTT. This encodes CASSLIGESEKLFF.